What follows is one T cell receptor (beta chain) and its context. The data stem from a study of cytomegalovirus exposure and HLA in healthy donors. This CDR3 is 16 amino acids long. In germline, CDR1 is SGHVS, CDR2 FQNEAQ. J gave up 3 bases and V 3 bases, and 4 bases lay outside the gene matches. Profiled with immunoSEQ multiplex PCR; TCRdb holds only in-frame clones, not every one. The top ten hold roughly 30% of the sample, which has about 150,000 clones, about 80% seen once. This chain uses TRBV7-8 with TRBJ2-5; 13 bases agree with TRBD2. Source material: PBMCs. This clonotype was obtained from a man aged 30 to 45 in good health and CMV-seropositive. CDR3 nucleotide sequence: TGTGCCAGCAGCTTGCATGGGACTAGCGGGAAAGAGACCCAGTACTTC. This gives the protein CASSLHGTSGKETQYF.